This entry describes one T cell receptor beta chain. Its antigen is as yet unknown. TCRdb ran MiXCR on the 5' RACE reads and lists one entry per CDR3 protein. There are 90,000 to 120,000 distinct CDR3 sequences in the sample; 18% occur only once, and roughly 5.5% lies in the top ten. This record belongs to a study of T-cell memory formation after mild COVID-19. Points from the study as a whole: Researchers report contracting CD4+ clones mostly in CM and EM, with CD8+ clones in EMRA. Clones contracting day 15 to 85 were balanced CD4/CD8; later expanders leaned CD4+.

The TCR was taken from a man aged 18 to 29 who had mild COVID-19 (a few samples of this study predate the infection). Cell type and time point are not known. The specimen sequenced was PBMCs or a T cell subset sorted from them (not recorded which).

For the CDR3, the DNA is TGTGCCAGCAGTACCCAGGGTGGGGGGACAGATACGCAGTATTTT. Its translation: CASSTQGGGTDTQYF. The chain has TRBV28 and TRBJ2-3, with a weak D call TRBD2 (6 bases). Trimming took 5 bases from V and 3 from J, leaving 15 bases between them. The germline CDR1 and CDR2 sequences are MDHEN and SYDVKM. The CDR3 loop spans 15 amino acids.